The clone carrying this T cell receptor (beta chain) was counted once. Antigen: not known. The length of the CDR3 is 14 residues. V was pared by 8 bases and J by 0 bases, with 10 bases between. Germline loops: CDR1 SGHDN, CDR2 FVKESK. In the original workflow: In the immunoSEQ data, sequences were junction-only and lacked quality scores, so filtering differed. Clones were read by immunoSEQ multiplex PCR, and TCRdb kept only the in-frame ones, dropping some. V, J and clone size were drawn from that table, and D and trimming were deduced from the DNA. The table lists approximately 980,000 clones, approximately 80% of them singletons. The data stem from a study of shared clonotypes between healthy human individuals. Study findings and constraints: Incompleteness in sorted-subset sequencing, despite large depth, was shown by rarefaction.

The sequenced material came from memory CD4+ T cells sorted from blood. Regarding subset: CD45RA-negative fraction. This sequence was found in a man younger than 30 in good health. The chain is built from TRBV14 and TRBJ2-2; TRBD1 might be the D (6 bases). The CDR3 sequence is CASETGPNTGELFF. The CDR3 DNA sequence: TGTGCCAGCGAGACAGGTCCGAACACCGGGGAGCTGTTTTTT.